Listed here is a single T cell receptor beta chain. This sample was taken from a study of graft-versus-host responses after intestinal transplantation. In germline, CDR1 is SGHTA, CDR2 FQGTGA. The V gene end was trimmed by 2 bases and the J gene end by 0 bases; junction bases not matched to a gene: 12. The CDR3 runs to 20 residues. Lymphocytes (intraepithelial and lamina propria) were released by processing the graft tissue. Sequenced by immunoSEQ multiplex PCR; TCRdb stores in-frame clones only, minus some. The sample has tens of thousands of clones; about nine tenths are singletons. The chain is built from TRBV7-3 and TRBJ2-7; TRBD2 matches 14 bases. The sequences come from ileum tissue, collected roughly 390 days after transplant. The receptor comes from a human patient who received an intestinal transplant, so some T cells may come from the graft donor. The CDR3 region is CASSLRVKTSGRADSYEQYF. CDR3 coding DNA: TGTGCCAGCAGCTTACGCGTAAAGACTAGCGGGAGGGCCGACTCCTACGAGCAGTACTTC.